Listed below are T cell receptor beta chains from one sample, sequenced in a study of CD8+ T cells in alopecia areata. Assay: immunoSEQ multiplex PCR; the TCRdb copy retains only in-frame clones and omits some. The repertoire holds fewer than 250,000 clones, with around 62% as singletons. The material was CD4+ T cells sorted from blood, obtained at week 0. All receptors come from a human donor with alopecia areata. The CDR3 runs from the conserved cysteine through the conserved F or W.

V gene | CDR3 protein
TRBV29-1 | CSVSRGPGDTQYF
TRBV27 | CASSSGREAWRAQHF
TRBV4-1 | CASSHPGPVASYGYTF
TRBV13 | CASSSGTSGGDTQYF
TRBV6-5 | CASRPGQGVYEQYF
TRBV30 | CAWSVRQGDTEAFF
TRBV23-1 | CASRVDQPQHF
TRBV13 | CASSLGLNEAFF
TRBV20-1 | CSGGGPETQYF
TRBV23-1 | CASSQSVDRNTEAFF
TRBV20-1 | CSATPSIEQYF
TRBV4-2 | CASSPGTSGRADTQYF
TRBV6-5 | CASSKTTGSKNIQYF
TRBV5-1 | CASSLRGPRDEQYF
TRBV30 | CAWTGVGGTEAFF
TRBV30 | CAWSVGRADYGYTF
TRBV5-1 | CASSLGRSPYEQYF
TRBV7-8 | CASSLEGGRPGSSYEQYF
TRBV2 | CASRGGSFPSYEQYF
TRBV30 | CAWFWWDSYYGYTF
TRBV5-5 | CASSRAVHTEAFF
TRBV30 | CAWSVPGLAGVWYNEQFF
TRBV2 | CASLLAGQASYEQYF
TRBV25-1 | CASSPLPARSTDTQYF
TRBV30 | CAWSLGAIDKNIQYF
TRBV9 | CASSANPDLRPYNEQFF
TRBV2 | CASTLGHSRDTEAFF
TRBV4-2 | CASSQDRQGQTQYF
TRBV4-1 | CASSHAWGNEQFF
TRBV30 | CAWSVFLQADGYTF
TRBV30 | CAWSAGGPPAQFF
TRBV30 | CAWSLGTSGSWSYEQYF
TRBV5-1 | CASSPGQKTDTQYF
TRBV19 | CASSARQGRETQYF
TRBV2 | CASSVTDEQFF
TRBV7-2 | CASREITGTAYGYTF
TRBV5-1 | CASSLRHLRRGQPQHF
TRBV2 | CASSDHRTGEKLFF
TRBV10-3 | CAISESFGKTGASYGYTF
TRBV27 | CASKDLNEQFF
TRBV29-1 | CSVGQLRAEAFF
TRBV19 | CASSRSASYEQYF
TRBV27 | CASSAGSGYGYTF
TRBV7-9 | CASSLALAGGMNTEAFF
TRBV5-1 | CASSLRRTGAEGYTF
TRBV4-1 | CASSGLAVTDTQYF
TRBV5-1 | CASSPGDRGYNEQFF
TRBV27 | CASATGSNQPQHF
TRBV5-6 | CASSYTGGEQYF
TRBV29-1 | CSVEFFRTGTYEQYF
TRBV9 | CASSVAGRLDEQFF
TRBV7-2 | CASSSSQETQYF
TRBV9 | CASSVSGRDEQYF
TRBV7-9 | CASSLWGQGGIYEQYF
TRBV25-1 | CASSVTGAAGANVLTF
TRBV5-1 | CASSLDKNIQYF
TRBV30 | CAWNYPGVRQGQGYEQYF